The 11 T cell receptor beta chains given below trace back to one sample, sequenced in a study of beta chain features in type 1 diabetes. Expressed TCRB transcripts were sequenced after all isolated RNA was converted to cDNA. The repertoire was sequenced with immunoSEQ multiplex PCR; TCRdb's copy has only in-frame clones and lacks some. The sample consists of nearly 250,000 clones, 14% of them appearing once. The specimen sequenced was naive CD4+ T cells from blood. The receptors were sampled from a woman aged 40 to 50 in good health.

The J gene is TRBJ2-7, the V gene TRBV14; 11 bases line up with TRBD2. Germline V lookup: CDR1 SGHDN, CDR2 FVKESK. V gave up 4 bases and J gave up 2 bases; unmatched junction bases: 7. CDR3 length: 16 residues. The chain's CDR3 is CASSRLTSGVAYEQYF. Here the CDR3 DNA reads TGTGCCAGCAGCCGCCTGACTAGCGGGGTGGCCTACGAGCAGTACTTC.

The V call is TRBV5-8, the J call TRBJ2-5; 10 bases are shared with TRBD2. Germline V gene data show CDR1 as SGHTS and CDR2 as YDEGEE. The junction had 10 bases not matched to a gene; V was cut back by 1 base and J by 7 bases. The CDR3 is 16 residues long. DNA for the CDR3: TGTGCCAGCAGCTTGATCCTAGCGGGGGCCGGGGGGACCCAGTACTTC. Amino acid sequence: CASSLILAGAGGTQYF.

The chain joins TRBV2 to TRBJ2-1, with TRBD2 matching over 14 bases. Unmatched junction bases numbered 9, after V lost 1 base and J lost 13 bases. The length of the CDR3 is 16 residues. From germline, CDR1 is SNHLY and CDR2 FYNNEI. For the CDR3, the DNA is TGTGCCAGCAGTGAAGTGGGGACTAGCGGGGGTTCGGGCCAGTTCTTC. It encodes CASSEVGTSGGSGQFF.

This sequence joins TRBV25-1 and TRBJ2-7, with TRBD2 matching 9 bases. CDR3 length: 14 residues. The J segment lost 3 bases and the V segment lost 4 bases, leaving 4 bases of the junction unmatched. From germline, CDR1 is MGHDK and CDR2 SYGVNS. The CDR3 DNA is TGTGCCAGCAGTGTTAGCGGGGGCCGCTACGAGCAGTACTTC. Its translation: CASSVSGGRYEQYF.

This chain joins TRBV6-5 and TRBJ1-5; TRBD1 is a possible D gene (6 bases). The germline CDR1 and CDR2 sequences are MNHEY and SVGAGI. The CDR3 is 15 amino acids. V was pared by 5 bases and J by 1 base, with 12 bases between. The chain's CDR3 is CASSVSRGSNQPQHF. CDR3 DNA sequence: TGTGCCAGCAGTGTTTCCAGGGGCAGCAATCAGCCCCAGCATTTT.

The V and J genes are TRBV18 and TRBJ2-5; possibly TRBD1 for D (6 bases). The CDR3 has 13 residues. Germline V CDR1 and CDR2: KGHSH, LQKENI. V lost 3 bases and J 3 bases, leaving 8 bases between the germline ends. CDR3 region: CASSPQGKETQYF. CDR3 sequence (DNA): TGTGCCAGCTCACCTCAGGGGAAAGAGACCCAGTACTTC. Filled out from reference TRBV18 and TRBJ2-5, the complete variable domain reads NAGVMQNPRHLVRRRGQEARLRCSPMKGHSHVYWYRQLPEEGLKFMVYLQKENIIDESGMPKERFSAEFPKEGPSILRIQQVVRGDSAAYFCASSPQGKETQYFGPGTRLLVL.

The chain couples TRBV5-1 to TRBJ2-2; a weak D match, TRBD1 (5 bases). Trimming took 0 bases from V and 0 from J, leaving 6 bases between them. The germline V gene has CDR1 SGHRS and CDR2 YFSETQ. The length of the CDR3 is 15 residues. The CDR3 region has the DNA TGCGCCAGCAGCTTGGACAGGTCGAACACCGGGGAGCTGTTTTTT. Protein product: CASSLDRSNTGELFF.

There are a few counts of this clone. This chain uses TRBV18 with TRBJ2-6; D perhaps matches TRBD1 (5 bases). The CDR3 sequence is 19 residues long. The V gene lost 2 bases and the J gene lost 4 bases, with 21 bases spanning the gap. Germline-derived CDR1 and CDR2 are KGHSH and LQKENI. CDR3 region: CASSPRQRSGLWGANVLTF. CDR3 nucleotides: TGTGCCAGCTCACCAAGACAGAGATCCGGGTTGTGGGGGGCCAACGTCCTGACTTTC. Looking up the rest from reference TRBV18 and TRBJ2-6 gives the full variable domain: NAGVMQNPRHLVRRRGQEARLRCSPMKGHSHVYWYRQLPEEGLKFMVYLQKENIIDESGMPKERFSAEFPKEGPSILRIQQVVRGDSAAYFCASSPRQRSGLWGANVLTFGAGSRLTVL.

This clone occurred many times. This chain joins TRBV7-2 and TRBJ2-5; a weak D match, TRBD2 (5 bases). CDR1 is SGHTA and CDR2 is FQGNSA in the germline V gene. The CDR3 is made up of 13 amino acids. V lost 6 bases and J lost 5, with 13 bases in between. CDR3 amino acids: CASRAGVDETQYF. DNA for the CDR3: TGTGCCAGCAGGGCCGGGGTGGACGAGACCCAGTACTTC. The full variable domain, completed using reference TRBV7-2 and TRBJ2-5, is GAGVSQSPSNKVTEKGKDVELRCDPISGHTALYWYRQSLGQGLEFLIYFQGNSAPDKSGLPSDRFSAERTGGSVSTLTIQRTQQEDSAVYLCASRAGVDETQYFGPGTRLLVL.

There are a few counts of this clone. A read error may account for a junction end that differs from germline. The chain has TRBV9 and TRBJ1-2; 9 nucleotides agree with TRBD1. Germline V gene sequence: CDR1 SGDLS, CDR2 YYNGEE. The CDR3 has 15 amino acids. CDR3 region: CASSAGAGQGPLPTF. In DNA, the CDR3 is TGTGCCAGCAGCGCCGGAGCCGGACAGGGGCCGCTCCCGACGTTC.

This chain links TRBV5-6 with TRBJ1-1; no clear D. Germline CDR1 and CDR2: SGHDT and YYEEEE. Trimming removed 1 base from V and 0 bases from J, with 10 bases in between. The CDR3 is 15 amino acids. The DNA of the CDR3 is TGTGCCAGCAGCTTGTACAGCAAGATGAACACTGAAGCTTTCTTT. Protein sequence: CASSLYSKMNTEAFF. Looking up the rest from reference TRBV5-6 and TRBJ1-1 gives the full variable domain: DAGVTQSPTHLIKTRGQQVTLRCSPKSGHDTVSWYQQALGQGPQFIFQYYEEEERQRGNFPDRFSGHQFPNYSSELNVNALLLGDSALYLCASSLYSKMNTEAFFGQGTRLTVV.